This TCR beta chain was documented in a study of radiotherapy plus CTLA-4 blockade in lung cancer. Study at large: Of the patients, about 17% showed objective responses and roughly 30% attained disease control. Whole-study findings and limits: Clones derived from tumor TCRs expanded in blood after radiotherapy plus ipilimumab. Early clonal dynamics of blood T cells, together with interferon-beta, were reported as the best response predictor.

Alongside CTLA-4 blockade with ipilimumab, patients with chemo-refractory metastatic non-small-cell lung cancer received focal radiation. This clone was counted only a few times. The antigen remains unidentified. Additional DNA sequences in this sample encode the identical CDR3. Generated by immunoSEQ multiplex PCR, the TCRdb table keeps only in-frame clones and is missing some. The sample has tens of thousands of clones; around 80% are singletons. The CDR3 runs 14 residues. Trimming shortened V by 3 bases and J by 6 bases, and 15 bases separated the two germline ends. Germline loops: CDR1 MNHEY, CDR2 SMNVEV (reference sequence).

The chain joins TRBV27 to TRBJ2-7; TRBD2 is a possible D gene (6 bases). This specimen was peripheral blood, taken from a patient treated with radiotherapy plus ipilimumab. The receptor was derived from a human donor with non-small cell lung cancer who had a complete response to radiotherapy plus ipilimumab. DNA of the CDR3: TGTGCCAGCAGTTTGCGGGACCCTCGGGGCGAGCAGTACTTC. As protein: CASSLRDPRGEQYF.